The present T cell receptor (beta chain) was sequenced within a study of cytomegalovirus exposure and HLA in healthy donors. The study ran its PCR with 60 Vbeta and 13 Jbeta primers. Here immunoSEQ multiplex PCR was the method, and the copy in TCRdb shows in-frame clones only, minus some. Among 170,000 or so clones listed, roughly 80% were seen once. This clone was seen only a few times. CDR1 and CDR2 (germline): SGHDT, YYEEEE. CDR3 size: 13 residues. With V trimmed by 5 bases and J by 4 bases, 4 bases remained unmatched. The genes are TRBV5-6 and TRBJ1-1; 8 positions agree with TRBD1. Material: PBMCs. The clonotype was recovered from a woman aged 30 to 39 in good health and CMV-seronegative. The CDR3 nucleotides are TGTGCCAGCAGTTGGACAGGGCGCACTGAAGCTTTCTTT. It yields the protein CASSWTGRTEAFF.